Below are 21 T cell receptor beta chains sequenced from a single sample in a study of cytomegalovirus exposure and HLA in healthy donors. In the PCR, 60 Vbeta and 13 Jbeta primers were used. The protocol was immunoSEQ multiplex PCR, while the TCRdb copy is restricted to in-frame clones and leaves out a portion. The table lists approximately 85,000 clones, about three quarters of them singletons. Material for sequencing was PBMCs. The receptors were gathered from a woman aged 40 to 49 in good health and CMV-seropositive.

This clone occurred a few times. This chain uses TRBV5-1 with TRBJ2-7; 8 nucleotides agree with TRBD1. CDR1 and CDR2 (germline): SGHRS, YFSETQ. The V and J ends lost 5 bases and 7 bases, in that order; junction bases with no gene match: 5. CDR3 length: 12 residues. CDR3 sequence reads: CASSEQGVEQYF. In DNA, the CDR3 is TGCGCCAGCAGTGAACAGGGGGTTGAGCAGTACTTC.

The chain employs TRBV5-4 and TRBJ2-5; 9 nucleotides align to TRBD2. The CDR3 is 15 residues long. Trimming cost V 0 bases and J 4 bases; bases outside gene matches: 4. Germline-derived CDR1 and CDR2 are SGHNT and YYREEE (reference sequence). CDR3: CASSLEAGGPETQYF. The CDR3 region has the DNA TGTGCCAGCAGCTTGGAGGCGGGAGGGCCAGAGACCCAGTACTTC. The variable domain in full, completed from reference TRBV5-4 and TRBJ2-5, reads ETGVTQSPTHLIKTRGQQVTLRCSSQSGHNTVSWYQQALGQGPQFIFQYYREEENGRGNFPPRFSGLQFPNYSSELNVNALELDDSALYLCASSLEAGGPETQYFGPGTRLLVL.

V is TRBV9 and J is TRBJ2-2; D gene uncertain. The germline CDR1 and CDR2 sequences are SGDLS and YYNGEE. There are 13 residues in the CDR3. The V gene lost 5 bases and the J gene lost 6 bases, with 11 bases spanning the gap. In DNA form, the CDR3 reads TGTGCCAGCAGTGAGAGTGGGCCCGGGGAGCTGTTTTTT. It is translated as CASSESGPGELFF.

The genes are TRBV19 and TRBJ2-1; 10 positions match TRBD2. CDR3 length equals 15 residues. The J segment lost 7 bases and the V segment lost 1 base, leaving 4 bases of the junction unmatched. Germline CDR1 reads LNHDA; CDR2 reads SQIVND (reference sequence). The CDR3 bases are TGTGCCAGTAGTATAGGGGCTAGCGGGGGAAATGAGCAGTTCTTC. This sequence encodes CASSIGASGGNEQFF.

The CDR3 loop reads CASPADRSTDTQYF. The CDR3 nucleotides read TGTGCCAGCCCCGCCGACAGGAGCACAGATACGCAGTATTTT. The V and J genes are TRBV7-9 and TRBJ2-3; the D gene is possibly TRBD1 (6 bases). Between the trimmed V and J ends, which lost 8 bases and 0 bases, there was a span of 12 bases. The CDR3 is made up of 14 amino acids. Germline V gives CDR1 SEHNR, CDR2 FQNEAQ (reference sequence). The full variable domain, its missing parts supplied by reference TRBV7-9 and TRBJ2-3, is DTGVSQNPRHKITKRGQNVTFRCDPISEHNRLYWYRQTLGQGPEFLTYFQNEAQLEKSRLLSDRFSAERPKGSFSTLEIQRTEQGDSAMYLCASPADRSTDTQYFGPGTRLTVL.

The chain couples TRBV19 to TRBJ2-1, with 7 bases identical to TRBD2. There are 15 residues in the CDR3. Per the germline V gene, CDR1 is LNHDA and CDR2 is SQIVND (reference sequence). Trimming removed 6 bases from V and 4 bases from J; junction bases left unmatched: 9. The CDR3 DNA is TGTGCCAGTAGCTCCTTGGGCGGGGGTTACAATGAGCAGTTCTTC. Protein sequence: CASSSLGGGYNEQFF.

The chain joins TRBV29-1 to TRBJ2-5; D is undetermined. The V end was cut by 6 bases, the J end by 0 bases, with 8 bases between. Germline CDR1 SQVTM, CDR2 ANQGSEA. CDR3 size: 12 residues. Here the CDR3 reads CSVDRYQETQYF. The CDR3 DNA follows: TGCAGCGTCGATCGGTACCAAGAGACCCAGTACTTC.

The rearrangement uses TRBV19 and TRBJ1-6, with D maybe TRBD1 (5 bases). V shed 7 bases and J shed 9 bases, with 16 bases lying between them. The CDR3 loop spans 14 amino acids. Germline V gene lookup returns CDR1 LNHDA and CDR2 SQIVND (reference sequence). In DNA form, the CDR3 reads TGTGCCAGTACCCATGGGCAGGGCAGTTCACCCCTCCACTTT. It encodes CASTHGQGSSPLHF.

This chain joins TRBV7-2 and TRBJ1-4, with D possibly being TRBD1 (5 bases). The CDR3 is made up of 15 amino acids. V was clipped by 5 bases and J by 4 bases, with 14 bases between them. Germline assignment: CDR1 SGHTA and CDR2 FQGNSA. The CDR3 DNA reads TGTGCCAGCAGCCCTCAGGGCTATAATAATGAAAAACTGTTTTTT. Its protein product is CASSPQGYNNEKLFF.

In this sample, this clone turned up a few times. The CDR3 loop reads CASSYRGQGTIYGYTF. CDR3 nucleotide sequence: TGTGCCAGCAGTTACCGCGGACAGGGGACGATCTATGGCTACACCTTC. The rearrangement joins TRBV6-5 to TRBJ1-2; 9 nucleotides agree with TRBD1. V shed 2 bases, J shed 4 bases, and the junction held 8 bases outside the gene matches. The V gene's germline CDR1 is MNHEY and CDR2 SVGAGI. The CDR3 totals 16 residues.

The chain joins TRBV6-1 to TRBJ1-3; 8 positions agree with TRBD1. J lost 4 bases, V lost 3 bases, and 2 bases had no gene match. This CDR3 spans 14 amino acids. CDR1 MNHNS and CDR2 SASEGT come from the germline V gene. CDR3 protein: CASSDRGHGNTIYF. CDR3 nucleotides: TGTGCCAGCAGTGACAGGGGGCACGGAAACACCATATATTTT.

The rearrangement uses TRBV6-5 and TRBJ1-2, with 10 bases that match TRBD1. CDR3 length: 15 residues. Germline V gives CDR1 MNHEY, CDR2 SVGAGI. V lost 5 bases, J lost 6 bases, and 9 bases stayed unmatched. The CDR3 DNA follows: TGTGCCAGCAGTAATCTAAGGGACAGGGGAAATGGCTACACCTTC. Translation gives CASSNLRDRGNGYTF.

The chain couples TRBV9 to TRBJ1-2, with TRBD1 identical over 7 bases. Losses at the gene ends were 4 bases for V and 2 bases for J; bases not matched to a gene: 5. The CDR3 has 14 amino acids. Germline-derived CDR1 and CDR2 are SGDLS and YYNGEE. CDR3 protein: CASSRLGQNYGYTF. The CDR3 DNA follows: TGTGCCAGCAGCAGACTGGGACAGAACTATGGCTACACCTTC.

This chain's CDR3 is CAWSGDMETQYF. The DNA for the CDR3 is TGTGCCTGGAGTGGCGATATGGAGACCCAGTACTTC. This sequence joins TRBV30 and TRBJ2-5; D gene unclear. The V end lost 1 base, the J end lost 5 bases, and 8 bases lay between the germline ends. Germline V gives CDR1 GTSNPN, CDR2 SVGIG (reference sequence). This CDR3 is built from 12 residues.

The rearrangement uses TRBV19 and TRBJ1-5; TRBD1 might be the D (5 bases). CDR1 LNHDA and CDR2 SQIVND come from the germline V gene (reference sequence). The V end was cut by 10 bases, the J end by 3 bases, with 16 bases between. This CDR3 comprises 14 residues. DNA of the CDR3: TGTGCCACCAGGGCCGGCAGTTACAATCAGCCCCAGCATTTT. This gives the protein CATRAGSYNQPQHF.

The chain employs TRBV6-4 and TRBJ2-3, with a tentative D call TRBD1 (5 bases). Trimming took 4 bases from V and 4 from J, leaving 9 bases between them. There are 13 residues in the CDR3. Germline CDR1 reads MRHNA; CDR2 reads SNTAGT. This chain's CDR3 is CASSAQGADTQYF. CDR3 nucleotide sequence: TGTGCCAGCAGTGCCCAGGGTGCAGATACGCAGTATTTT.

This sequence joins TRBV4-1 and TRBJ2-1, with 8 bases that match TRBD1. The V gene's germline CDR1 is MGHRA and CDR2 YSYEKL. The CDR3 has 18 residues. J was trimmed by 2 bases and V by 0 bases; bases with no gene match: 9. The CDR3 reads CASSQEDRGEGTYNEQFF. As DNA, the CDR3 is TGCGCCAGCAGCCAAGAAGACAGGGGAGAGGGGACCTACAATGAGCAGTTCTTC.

The chain couples TRBV10-1 to TRBJ1-1, with a tentative D call TRBD1 (5 bases). V lost 8 bases and J lost 8, with 21 bases in between. The CDR3 consists of 14 residues. CDR1 and CDR2 from the germline V gene are WNHNN and SYGVQD (reference sequence). CDR3 sequence: CASSQAGGLKEAFF. Here the CDR3 DNA reads TGCGCCAGCTCTCAAGCGGGGGGGTTAAAAGAAGCTTTCTTT.

The chain recombines TRBV5-1 with TRBJ2-2, with TRBD1 as a possible D gene (5 bases). Germline CDR1 and CDR2: SGHRS and YFSETQ. The length of the CDR3 is 13 residues. V lost 2 bases and J 4 bases, leaving 6 bases between the germline ends. The CDR3 sequence is CASSFDSTGELFF. CDR3 bases: TGCGCCAGCAGCTTCGACAGCACCGGGGAGCTGTTTTTT.

The chain links TRBV14 to TRBJ2-2; possible D gene TRBD1, 6 bases. The CDR3 has 14 residues. V lost 4 bases and J 6 bases, leaving 12 bases between the germline ends. Germline V gives CDR1 SGHDN, CDR2 FVKESK. CDR3 coding DNA: TGTGCCAGCAGCCGAACCCACAGGGCCGGGGAGCTGTTTTTT. This encodes CASSRTHRAGELFF.

This clone was detected once. This sequence joins TRBV19 and TRBJ1-4, with D uncertain. Germline loops: CDR1 LNHDA, CDR2 SQIVND (reference sequence). The CDR3 totals 14 residues. Trimming shortened V by 5 bases and J by 8 bases, and 15 bases separated the two germline ends. The CDR3 protein is CASSPSREYEKLFF. The CDR3 bases are TGTGCCAGTAGTCCCTCCCGGGAATACGAAAAACTGTTTTTT.